The next 5 T cell receptor beta chains were all read from a single sample in a study of cytomegalovirus exposure and HLA in healthy donors. Using immunoSEQ multiplex PCR, the repertoire was profiled, and TCRdb retains in-frame clones only, with some absent. Seen here are some 150,000 clones, 88% observed once, and the top ten hold approximately 3%. Sequencing was performed on PBMCs. These receptors all stem from a man in his late teens or twenties in good health and CMV-seronegative.

The genes are TRBV5-4 and TRBJ1-2; TRBD1 matches 7 bases. The germline gives CDR1 SGHNT, CDR2 YYREEE (reference sequence). V gave up 2 bases and J gave up 3 bases; unmatched junction bases: 1. The CDR3 contains 13 residues. Here the CDR3 reads CASSFTGDYGYTF. In DNA, the CDR3 is TGTGCCAGCAGCTTTACAGGGGACTATGGCTACACCTTC.

The CDR3 protein is CASSPYLAGVYNEQFF. The CDR3 DNA is TGTGCCAGCAGCCCCTACCTTGCGGGGGTCTACAATGAGCAGTTCTTC. V usage is TRBV11-2 and J usage is TRBJ2-1; 7 positions agree with TRBD2. The CDR3 runs 16 residues. Trimming removed 5 bases from V and 3 bases from J; junction bases left unmatched: 10. CDR1 SGHAT and CDR2 FQNNGV come from the germline V gene.

V gene TRBV6-5 combines with J gene TRBJ1-3; tentatively, D is TRBD1 (5 bases). The CDR3 is 15 amino acids. Deletions cut 7 bases from V and 2 bases from J, with 15 bases between. Germline V gives CDR1 MNHEY, CDR2 SVGAGI. The CDR3 spells CASKTRETTGNTIYF. The CDR3 nucleotides are TGTGCCAGCAAAACCAGGGAAACCACTGGAAACACCATATATTTT.

The chain couples TRBV30 to TRBJ1-4, with D perhaps TRBD1 (6 bases). This CDR3 is built from 15 residues. The V end lost 1 base, the J end lost 8 bases, and 17 bases lay between the germline ends. CDR1 is GTSNPN and CDR2 is SVGIG in the germline V gene (reference sequence). The CDR3 nucleotides are TGTGCCTGGAGTGCCGGACAGAATGAAGGGGAAAAACTGTTTTTT. It codes for CAWSAGQNEGEKLFF.

The chain is built from TRBV6-5 and TRBJ1-4, with D maybe TRBD1 (5 bases). The CDR3 is 14 amino acids. The V gene's germline CDR1 is MNHEY and CDR2 SVGAGI. The V gene lost 7 bases and the J gene lost 8 bases, with 17 bases spanning the gap. The chain's CDR3 is CASNTGGAGEKLFF. In DNA form, the CDR3 reads TGTGCCAGCAATACCGGTGGGGCCGGGGAAAAACTGTTTTTT.